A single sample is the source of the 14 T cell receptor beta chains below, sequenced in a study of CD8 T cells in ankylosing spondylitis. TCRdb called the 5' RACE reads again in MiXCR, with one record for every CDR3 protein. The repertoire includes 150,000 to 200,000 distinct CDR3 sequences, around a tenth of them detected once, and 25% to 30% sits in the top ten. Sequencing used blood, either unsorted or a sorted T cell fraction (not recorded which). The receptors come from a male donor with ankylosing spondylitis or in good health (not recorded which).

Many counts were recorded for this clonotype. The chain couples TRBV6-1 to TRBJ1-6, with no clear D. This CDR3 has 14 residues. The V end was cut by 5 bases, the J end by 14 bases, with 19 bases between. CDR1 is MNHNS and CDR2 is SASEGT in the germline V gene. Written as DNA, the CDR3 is TGTGCCAGCAGTCCTGGCGGGTCAAAATTCACCCTCCACTTT. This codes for CASSPGGSKFTLHF.

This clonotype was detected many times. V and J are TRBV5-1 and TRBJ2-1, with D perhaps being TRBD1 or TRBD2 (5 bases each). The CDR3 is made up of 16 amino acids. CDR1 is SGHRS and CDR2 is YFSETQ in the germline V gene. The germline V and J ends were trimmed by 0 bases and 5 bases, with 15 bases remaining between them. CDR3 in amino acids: CASSLGSGAYDNEQFF. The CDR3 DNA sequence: TGCGCCAGCAGCTTGGGGTCCGGGGCTTACGACAATGAGCAGTTCTTC.

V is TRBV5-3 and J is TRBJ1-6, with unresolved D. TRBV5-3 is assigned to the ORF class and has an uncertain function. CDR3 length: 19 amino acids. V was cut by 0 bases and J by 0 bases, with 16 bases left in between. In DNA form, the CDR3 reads TGTGCCAGAAGCTTGGCGGCCTTGTGGCAGAGCTCCTATAATTCACCCCTCCACTTT. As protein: CARSLAALWQSSYNSPLHF.

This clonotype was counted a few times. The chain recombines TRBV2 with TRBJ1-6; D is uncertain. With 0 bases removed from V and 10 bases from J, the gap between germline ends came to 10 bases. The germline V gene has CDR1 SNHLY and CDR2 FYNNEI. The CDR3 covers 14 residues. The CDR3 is CASSEAQHISPLHF. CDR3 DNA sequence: TGTGCCAGCAGTGAAGCACAACATATCTCACCCCTCCACTTT.

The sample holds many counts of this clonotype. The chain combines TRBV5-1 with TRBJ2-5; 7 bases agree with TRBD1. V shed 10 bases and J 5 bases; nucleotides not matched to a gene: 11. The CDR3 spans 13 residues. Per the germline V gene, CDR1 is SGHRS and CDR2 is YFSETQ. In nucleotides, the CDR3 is TGCGCCGTTCTGACAGGGACGAGGGAGACCCAGTACTTC. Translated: CAVLTGTRETQYF.

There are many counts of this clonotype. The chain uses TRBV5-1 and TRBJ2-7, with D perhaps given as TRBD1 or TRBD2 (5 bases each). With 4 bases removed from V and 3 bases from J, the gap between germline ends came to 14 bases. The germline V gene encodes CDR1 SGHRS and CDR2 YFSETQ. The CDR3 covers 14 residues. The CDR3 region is CASSRDQGNYEQYF. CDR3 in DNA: TGCGCCAGCAGCCGGGACCAAGGTAACTACGAGCAGTACTTC.

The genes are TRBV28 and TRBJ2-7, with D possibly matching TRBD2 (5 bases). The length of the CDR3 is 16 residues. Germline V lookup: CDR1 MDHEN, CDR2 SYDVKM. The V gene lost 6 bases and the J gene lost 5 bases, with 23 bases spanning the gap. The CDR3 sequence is CASSPLRTTTGNEQYF. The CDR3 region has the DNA TGTGCCAGCAGCCCTCTTAGAACCACTACGGGGAACGAGCAGTACTTC.

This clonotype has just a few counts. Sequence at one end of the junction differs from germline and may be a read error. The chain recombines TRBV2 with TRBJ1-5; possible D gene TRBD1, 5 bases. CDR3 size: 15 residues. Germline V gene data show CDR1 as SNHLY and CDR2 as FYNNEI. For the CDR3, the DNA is TGTTCCAGCAGTGACGGGGGGAATAGCAATCAGCCCCAGCATTTT. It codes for CSSSDGGNSNQPQHF.

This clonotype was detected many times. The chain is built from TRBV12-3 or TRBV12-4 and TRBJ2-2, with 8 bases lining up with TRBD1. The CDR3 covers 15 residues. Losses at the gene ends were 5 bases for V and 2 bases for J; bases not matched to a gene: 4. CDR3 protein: CASSPTGVNTGELFF. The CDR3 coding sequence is TGTGCCAGCAGTCCGACAGGGGTAAACACCGGGGAGCTGTTTTTT.

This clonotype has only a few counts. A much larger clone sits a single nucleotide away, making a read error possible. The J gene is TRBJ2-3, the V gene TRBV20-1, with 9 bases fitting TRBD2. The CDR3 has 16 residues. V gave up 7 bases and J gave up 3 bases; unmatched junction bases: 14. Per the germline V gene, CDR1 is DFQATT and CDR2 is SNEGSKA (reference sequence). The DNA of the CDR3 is TGCAGTGTTAGGTATGGCCTAGCGGGAAGGACAGATACGCAGTATTTT. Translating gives CSVRYGLAGRTDTQYF.

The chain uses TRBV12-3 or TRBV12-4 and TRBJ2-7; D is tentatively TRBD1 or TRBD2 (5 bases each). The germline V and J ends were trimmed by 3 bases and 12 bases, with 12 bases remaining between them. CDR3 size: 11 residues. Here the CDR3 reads CASSFFGARYF. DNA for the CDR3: TGTGCCAGCAGTTTTTTCGGGGCTAGGTACTTC.

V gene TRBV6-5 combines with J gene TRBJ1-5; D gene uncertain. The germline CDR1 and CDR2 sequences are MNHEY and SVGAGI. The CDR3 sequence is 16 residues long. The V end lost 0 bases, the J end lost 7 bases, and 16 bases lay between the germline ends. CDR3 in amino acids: CASSYSAGIDGQPQHF. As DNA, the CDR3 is TGTGCCAGCAGTTACTCGGCAGGAATAGATGGGCAGCCCCAGCATTTT.

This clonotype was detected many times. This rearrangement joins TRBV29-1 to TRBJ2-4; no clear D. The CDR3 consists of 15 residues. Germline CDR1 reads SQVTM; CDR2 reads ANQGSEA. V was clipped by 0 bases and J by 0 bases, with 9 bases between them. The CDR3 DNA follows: TGCAGCGTTGAAGATGGTCGTTTAGCCAAAAACATTCAGTACTTC. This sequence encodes CSVEDGRLAKNIQYF. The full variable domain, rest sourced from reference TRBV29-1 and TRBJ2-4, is SAVISQKPSRDICQRGTSLTIQCQVDSQVTMMFWYRQQPGQSLTLIATANQGSEATYESGFVIDKFPISRPNLTFSTLTVSNMSPEDSSIYLCSVEDGRLAKNIQYFGAGTRLSVL.

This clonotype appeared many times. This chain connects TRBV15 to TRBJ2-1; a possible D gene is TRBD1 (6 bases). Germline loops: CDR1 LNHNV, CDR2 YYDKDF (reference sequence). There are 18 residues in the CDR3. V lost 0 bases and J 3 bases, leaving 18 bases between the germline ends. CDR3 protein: CATSRDLMVRTDYNEQFF. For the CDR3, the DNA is TGTGCCACCAGCAGAGATCTTATGGTTCGGACAGACTACAATGAGCAGTTCTTC.